The 18 T cell receptor beta chains reported below all come from one sample, sequenced in a study of cytotoxic CD8 clonotypes in ibrutinib-treated CLL. Generated by immunoSEQ multiplex PCR, the TCRdb table keeps only in-frame clones and is missing some. The sample carries over 200,000 clones, 79% recorded once. The source material was PBMCs, sampled after 12 months of ibrutinib treatment. The receptors were sampled from a human donor with chronic lymphocytic leukemia.

This chain uses TRBV28 with TRBJ2-7; TRBD2 matches at 12 bases. The length of the CDR3 is 15 residues. The germline V gene encodes CDR1 MDHEN and CDR2 SYDVKM. V trimming: 8 bases; J trimming: 5 bases; junction bases outside the gene matches: 10. Here the CDR3 reads CASLPRTSGIHEQYF. In DNA form, the CDR3 reads TGTGCCAGCCTCCCCCGGACTAGCGGGATCCACGAGCAGTACTTC.

This clone was counted only a few times. The V and J genes are TRBV23-1 and TRBJ1-2, with TRBD1 matching over 7 bases. TRBV23-1 is labeled an ORF, and its function is uncertain. The CDR3 is 18 residues long. After removal of 0 bases from V and 3 bases from J, the junction contained 13 bases not matched to a gene. DNA of the CDR3: TGCGCCAGCAGTCAATCACAGGGCCAGACCGGGACAGACTATGGCTACACCTTC. Amino acids: CASSQSQGQTGTDYGYTF.

Many counts were recorded for this clone. CDR3 residues: CASSSLHHLGQDNLNGYTF. In nucleotides, the CDR3 is TGTGCCAGCAGTTCACTACACCACTTGGGACAGGATAATTTAAATGGCTACACCTTC. The chain recombines TRBV27 with TRBJ1-2, with TRBD1 matching 8 bases. Germline CDR1 is MNHEY and CDR2 is SMNVEV (reference sequence). The CDR3 runs 19 residues. V was pared by 4 bases and J by 6 bases, with 22 bases of the junction left unmatched.

The rearrangement uses TRBV27 and TRBJ2-3; 10 bases line up with TRBD2. Unmatched junction bases numbered 7, after V lost 3 bases and J lost 4 bases. The CDR3 is 16 amino acids. Germline loops: CDR1 MNHEY, CDR2 SMNVEV (reference sequence). This CDR3 reads CASSFLAGAGSDTQYF. The CDR3 DNA sequence: TGTGCCAGCAGTTTCCTAGCGGGGGCCGGCTCAGATACGCAGTATTTT.

The rearrangement uses TRBV18 and TRBJ1-5, with 8 bases aligning to TRBD1. CDR1 and CDR2 (germline): KGHSH, LQKENI. V lost 6 bases and J lost 4; bases outside the gene matches: 11. The CDR3 runs 16 residues. The CDR3 loop is CASSQQPGQANQPQHF. DNA for the CDR3: TGTGCCAGCTCCCAGCAACCGGGACAGGCAAATCAGCCCCAGCATTTT.

Details on this clone: This is likely an artifact of a read error, given a far larger clone one base away. Other DNA sequences in the sample encode the same CDR3. This chain connects TRBV5-4 to TRBJ1-2, with unresolved D. Germline lookup yields CDR1 SGHNT and CDR2 YYREEE (reference sequence). The V and J ends lost 4 bases and 4 bases respectively, with 14 bases between them. The CDR3 contains 14 residues. The CDR3 loop is CASSPTFWGYGYTF. CDR3 bases: TGTGCCAGCAGCCCTACATTCTGGGGCTATGGCTACACCTTC.

CDR3 region: CASSLGGTYEQYF. CDR3 nucleotide sequence: TGTGCCAGCAGCTTAGGGGGCACCTACGAGCAGTACTTC. The chain recombines TRBV11-2 with TRBJ2-7; D is perhaps TRBD1 (5 bases). Per germline, CDR1 SGHAT and CDR2 FQNNGV. Trimming removed 1 base at V and 2 bases at J, with 6 bases between. The CDR3 totals 13 residues. Supplemented by reference TRBV11-2 and TRBJ2-7, the full variable domain reads EAGVAQSPRYKIIEKRQSVAFWCNPISGHATLYWYQQILGQGPKLLIQFQNNGVVDDSQLPKDRFSAERLKGVDSTLKIQPAKLEDSAVYLCASSLGGTYEQYFGPGTRLTVT.

The chain uses TRBV11-2 and TRBJ2-2, with D possibly matching TRBD1 (5 bases). This CDR3 region has 15 residues. Germline values: CDR1 SGHAT, CDR2 FQNNGV. V was clipped by 2 bases and J by 1 base, with 8 bases between them. The CDR3 sequence is CASSLSRVNTGELFF. The CDR3 DNA sequence: TGTGCCAGCAGCTTAAGCAGGGTGAACACCGGGGAGCTGTTTTTT. The whole variable domain, remainder taken from reference TRBV11-2 and TRBJ2-2, is EAGVAQSPRYKIIEKRQSVAFWCNPISGHATLYWYQQILGQGPKLLIQFQNNGVVDDSQLPKDRFSAERLKGVDSTLKIQPAKLEDSAVYLCASSLSRVNTGELFFGEGSRLTVL.

As to this clone: The sample has other DNA sequences that encode this CDR3 too. The J gene is TRBJ2-7, the V gene TRBV5-1; no clear D. CDR3 length: 13 amino acids. Germline values: CDR1 SGHRS, CDR2 YFSETQ. The ends were cut back, 0 bases at V and 4 bases at J, with 8 bases in the middle. CDR3 in amino acids: CASSLDSPYEQYF. CDR3 coding DNA: TGCGCCAGCAGCTTGGACAGCCCTTACGAGCAGTACTTC.

The rearrangement links TRBV6-6 to TRBJ2-7; D assignment may be TRBD1 or TRBD2 (5 bases each). The germline gives CDR1 MNHNY, CDR2 SVGAGI (reference sequence). The CDR3 spans 15 residues. Trimming took off 0 bases at V and 0 bases at J, with 9 bases between the two ends. CDR3 protein: CASSYSQGDSYEQYF. CDR3 DNA: TGTGCCAGCAGTTACTCCCAGGGAGACTCCTACGAGCAGTACTTC.

The rearrangement joins TRBV5-1 to TRBJ1-1; D remains unclear. V was cut by 1 base and J by 0 bases, with 19 bases left in between. CDR1 and CDR2 (germline): SGHRS, YFSETQ. The CDR3 runs to 18 residues. The CDR3 protein is CASSLIGRTARMNTEAFF. The CDR3 nucleotides are TGCGCCAGCAGCTTGATTGGACGGACCGCGCGGATGAACACTGAAGCTTTCTTT.

This chain connects TRBV4-1 to TRBJ1-1, with D possibly matching TRBD1 (5 bases). Germline V gene sequence: CDR1 MGHRA, CDR2 YSYEKL. The CDR3 extends over 15 amino acids. Trimming cost V 2 bases and J 5 bases, with 15 bases left between them. This chain's CDR3 is CASSQRGTGGTEAFF. The DNA for the CDR3 is TGCGCCAGCAGCCAAAGAGGGACGGGAGGGACTGAAGCTTTCTTT.

The V gene is TRBV28, the J gene TRBJ2-7; TRBD1 aligns across 8 bases. This CDR3 comprises 16 residues. CDR1 is MDHEN and CDR2 is SYDVKM in the germline V gene. V lost 5 bases to trimming and J lost 6 bases; unmatched junction nucleotides: 15. CDR3 in amino acids: CASSRILQGARSEQYF. The CDR3 bases are TGTGCCAGCAGTCGAATCCTCCAGGGGGCGCGATCCGAGCAGTACTTC.

CDR3 nucleotide sequence: TGTGCCAGCACCAGTGGGACAGGGGGAACAGATACGCAGTATTTT. Amino acids: CASTSGTGGTDTQYF. The chain recombines TRBV9 with TRBJ2-3; 11 nucleotides align to TRBD1. The CDR3 sequence is 15 residues long. V lost 6 bases and J lost 3; bases outside the gene matches: 6. Germline V gene sequence: CDR1 SGDLS, CDR2 YYNGEE.

V gene TRBV6-6 combines with J gene TRBJ1-5; no firm D call. The CDR3 length is 13 residues. Germline V CDR1 and CDR2: MNHNY, SVGAGI (reference sequence). The V gene lost 2 bases and the J gene lost 3 bases, with 5 bases spanning the gap. CDR3 sequence (DNA): TGTGCCAGCAGTTACCACACCAATCAGCCCCAGCATTTT. As protein: CASSYHTNQPQHF.

This clone was observed a handful of times. This chain links TRBV7-6 with TRBJ1-1; D remains ambiguous. V was shortened by 5 bases and J by 3 bases, with 13 bases between the two germline ends. Germline CDR1 is SGHVS and CDR2 is FNYEAQ. The CDR3 covers 14 residues. The chain's CDR3 is CASSLVVTDTEAFF. The CDR3 coding sequence is TGTGCCAGCAGCCTGGTGGTGACGGACACTGAAGCTTTCTTT.

This chain links TRBV6-1 with TRBJ1-3; D ambiguous. The CDR3 spans 14 residues. The V and J ends lost 7 bases and 0 bases respectively, with 10 bases between them. Germline V gene sequence: CDR1 MNHNS, CDR2 SASEGT. CDR3 region: CASNPPNSGNTIYF. CDR3 in DNA: TGTGCCAGCAATCCGCCCAACTCTGGAAACACCATATATTTT.

CDR3 coding DNA: TGTGCCACCAGCAGAGATGGGCAGGGGACGTGGGAAGAGACCCAGTACTTC. Its translation is CATSRDGQGTWEETQYF. This chain uses TRBV15 with TRBJ2-5, with D maybe TRBD1 (6 bases). Germline assignment: CDR1 LNHNV and CDR2 YYDKDF (reference sequence). With 0 bases removed from V and 3 bases from J, the gap between germline ends came to 17 bases. This CDR3 region has 17 residues. The full variable domain, rest sourced from reference TRBV15 and TRBJ2-5, is DAMVIQNPRYQVTQFGKPVTLSCSQTLNHNVMYWYQQKSSQAPKLLFHYYDKDFNNEADTPDNFQSRRPNTSFCFLDIRSPGLGDTAMYLCATSRDGQGTWEETQYFGPGTRLLVL.